What follows are 17 T cell receptor beta chains derived from one specimen sequenced in a study of regulatory T cells in long-lasting Graves disease. Documented time point: newly diagnosed GD, antithyroid drugs for less than 3 months. The TCR library was prepared using RNA isolated from PBMCs. Arm-PCR of CDR3 regions and iRepertoire HTBI primers were used to build TCR beta libraries. TCRdb used MiXCR to reprocess the multiplex PCR reads, holding one entry per CDR3 protein. The sample has roughly 560,000 distinct CDR3 sequences; around 15% are singletons. The data also belong to a second study, concerning T cells in Graves' hyperthyroidism and ophthalmopathy.

The source was peripheral blood mononuclear cells (PBMCs), collected at new diagnosis, from a patient treated with antithyroid drugs. The source of these receptors is a woman aged 35-65 years with Graves disease.

V and J are TRBV2 and TRBJ1-2; no clear D. Per germline, CDR1 SNHLY and CDR2 FYNNEI. The CDR3 sequence is 12 residues long. Trimming cost V 6 bases and J 4 bases, with 9 bases left between them. CDR3 coding DNA: TGTGCCAGCAGAGCGTTTACCTATGGCTACACCTTC. The encoded protein is CASRAFTYGYTF.

As for this clonotype: Relative to the germline gene, one junction end is altered; a read error may explain this. The chain joins TRBV3-1 to TRBJ1-2; D gene unclear. This CDR3 spans 14 amino acids. From germline, CDR1 is LGHDT and CDR2 YNNKEL (reference sequence). CDR3 loop: CASSLGPPRYGYTF. Written as DNA, the CDR3 is TGCGCCAGCAGCCTCGGACCCCCCCGGTATGGCTACACCTTC.

This clonotype appeared many times. The chain recombines TRBV11-2 with TRBJ1-3; the D gene is possibly TRBD1 (6 bases). Trimming removed 3 bases at V and 0 bases at J, with 12 bases between. Germline lookup yields CDR1 SGHAT and CDR2 FQNNGV. The CDR3 consists of 16 residues. The CDR3: CASSFRTDFSGNTIYF. The CDR3 DNA follows: TGTGCCAGCAGCTTCCGGACAGACTTCTCTGGAAACACCATATATTTT.

In its sample, this clonotype was seen many times. The chain carries TRBV7-9 and TRBJ1-1; D ambiguous. Per the germline V gene, CDR1 is SEHNR and CDR2 is FQNEAQ (reference sequence). Trimming pared 5 bases from V and 8 bases from J, leaving 12 bases between. The CDR3 sequence is 12 residues long. The CDR3 DNA reads TGTGCCAGCAGCCCGAAGAGGGCCGAAGCTTTCTTT. This encodes CASSPKRAEAFF.

A few counts support this clonotype. J is TRBJ2-2 and V is TRBV4-1, with D possibly matching TRBD1 (6 bases). Germline lookup yields CDR1 MGHRA and CDR2 YSYEKL. CDR3 length: 14 residues. V lost 7 bases and J 1 base, leaving 10 bases between the germline ends. The CDR3 nucleotides are TGCGCCAGCACTCAACAGGGGAACACCGGGGAGCTGTTTTTT. Translated, it gives CASTQQGNTGELFF.

The chain combines TRBV19 with TRBJ1-2, with a tentative D call TRBD1 (6 bases). CDR3 length: 14 amino acids. V lost 6 bases, J lost 5 bases, and 16 bases lay in between. From germline, CDR1 is LNHDA and CDR2 SQIVND (reference sequence). The CDR3 nucleotides read TGTGCCAGTAGCAGGGACAAGTCCAAGTATGGCTACACCTTC. The encoded protein is CASSRDKSKYGYTF.

This clonotype has at least ten counts. An end of the junction differs from the germline gene, which may be a read error. This rearrangement joins TRBV3-1 to TRBJ2-7; D ambiguous. The CDR3 length is 13 residues. Germline V gene data show CDR1 as LGHDT and CDR2 as YNNKEL (reference sequence). Written as DNA, the CDR3 is TGTGCCAGCAACCAAGGTAGCTCCTACGAGCAGTACTTC. Encoded protein: CASNQGSSYEQYF.

This clonotype was seen ten or more times. The chain employs TRBV7-3 and TRBJ1-1; TRBD1 matches 7 bases. Germline CDR1 SGHTA, CDR2 FQGTGA. The V gene end was trimmed by 6 bases and the J gene end by 0 bases; junction bases not matched to a gene: 4. The CDR3 spans 14 residues. CDR3 DNA sequence: TGTGCCAGCAGTCAGGGACAGATGAACACTGAAGCTTTCTTT. Translating gives CASSQGQMNTEAFF.

This clonotype has only a few counts. The chain recombines TRBV5-1 with TRBJ2-7, with TRBD1 matching over 8 bases. Looked up from germline, CDR1 is SGHRS and CDR2 is YFSETQ. V was clipped by 4 bases and J by 9 bases; unmatched bases: 15. The CDR3 runs 15 residues. In DNA form, the CDR3 reads TGCGCCAGCAGCGGAGGGACAGGTCGTGACGAGGGGCAGTACTTC. It encodes CASSGGTGRDEGQYF.

This chain connects TRBV4-2 to TRBJ1-4; TRBD1 matches at 7 bases. The CDR3 is 16 residues long. V was pared by 1 base and J by 3 bases, with 5 bases of the junction left unmatched. Germline V CDR1 and CDR2: LGHNA, YNFKEQ. CDR3 sequence (DNA): TGTGCCAGCAGCCAAGGGTCGACAGGGCCTAATGAAAAACTGTTTTTT. It yields the protein CASSQGSTGPNEKLFF.

This clonotype was counted between two and nine times. The chain carries TRBV30 and TRBJ2-3, with 8 bases that match TRBD2. The CDR3 length is 14 residues. Germline-derived CDR1 and CDR2 are GTSNPN and SVGIG (reference sequence). Germline trimming cut 0 bases from V and 7 bases from J; bases unmatched to any gene: 6. CDR3 residues: CAWSVVAGMNTQYF. The CDR3 coding sequence is TGTGCCTGGAGTGTCGTAGCGGGGATGAATACGCAGTATTTT.

This clonotype was seen repeatedly, ten times or more. V gene TRBV3-1 combines with J gene TRBJ1-2; 11 bases align to TRBD1. Germline V gene lookup returns CDR1 LGHDT and CDR2 YNNKEL (reference sequence). The ends lost 4 bases at V and 8 bases at J; junction bases unmatched: 6. The length of the CDR3 is 14 residues. The CDR3 nucleotides are TGTGCCAGCAGCCCCGGGACAGGGGGAGAAGGCTACACCTTC. Translation gives CASSPGTGGEGYTF.

This clonotype was found a few times. V gene TRBV20-1 combines with J gene TRBJ2-7; tentative D call: TRBD1 (6 bases). Per germline, CDR1 DFQATT and CDR2 SNEGSKA (reference sequence). CDR3 size: 14 residues. The V gene lost 4 bases and the J gene lost 2 bases, with 15 bases spanning the gap. The CDR3 sequence is CSANYQGRPYEQYF. CDR3 coding DNA: TGCAGTGCTAATTACCAGGGGCGGCCCTACGAGCAGTACTTC.

The table lists this clonotype with many counts. The rearrangement uses TRBV20-1 and TRBJ1-1; possibly TRBD1 for D (6 bases). The V end was cut by 2 bases, the J end by 2 bases, with 12 bases between. The CDR3 loop spans 14 amino acids. From germline, CDR1 is DFQATT and CDR2 SNEGSKA (reference sequence). CDR3 amino acids: CSARPGQLNTEAFF. The DNA for the CDR3 is TGCAGTGCTAGACCCGGACAGTTAAACACTGAAGCTTTCTTT.

This clonotype occurred a few times. The chain couples TRBV29-1 to TRBJ1-1, with D possibly matching TRBD1 (6 bases). This CDR3 is built from 15 residues. Trimming shortened V by 7 bases and J by 1 base, and 19 bases separated the two germline ends. Germline CDR1 reads SQVTM; CDR2 reads ANQGSEA. CDR3 amino acids: CSARETGWENTEAFF. DNA of the CDR3: TGCAGCGCCCGGGAGACAGGATGGGAGAACACTGAAGCTTTCTTT.

V gene TRBV4-1 combines with J gene TRBJ1-3; maybe TRBD1 (5 bases). This CDR3 has 15 amino acids. The germline V and J ends were trimmed by 0 bases and 0 bases, with 6 bases remaining between them. From germline, CDR1 is MGHRA and CDR2 YSYEKL. The CDR3 coding sequence is TGCGCCAGCAGCCAAGATAGGGGCTCTGGAAACACCATATATTTT. Its translation is CASSQDRGSGNTIYF.

The chain links TRBV6-1 to TRBJ1-5, with TRBD1 matching over 12 bases. CDR3 length: 16 amino acids. Trimming removed 5 bases from V and 4 bases from J; junction bases left unmatched: 6. Germline lookup yields CDR1 MNHNS and CDR2 SASEGT. This chain's CDR3 is CASSRRGQGANQPQHF. CDR3 coding DNA: TGTGCCAGCAGTCGCCGGGGACAGGGGGCTAATCAGCCCCAGCATTTT.